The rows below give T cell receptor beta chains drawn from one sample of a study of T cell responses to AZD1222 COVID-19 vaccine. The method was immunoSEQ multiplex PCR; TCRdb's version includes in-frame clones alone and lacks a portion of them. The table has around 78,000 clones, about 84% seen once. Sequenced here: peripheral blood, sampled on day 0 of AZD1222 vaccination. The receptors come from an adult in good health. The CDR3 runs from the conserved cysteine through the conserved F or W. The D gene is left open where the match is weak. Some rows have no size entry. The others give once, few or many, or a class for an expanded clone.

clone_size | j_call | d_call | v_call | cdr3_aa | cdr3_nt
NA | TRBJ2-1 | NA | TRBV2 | CASSPGPSDPSYNEQFF | TGTGCCAGCAGTCCCGGCCCTAGCGACCCCTCCTACAATGAGCAGTTCTTC
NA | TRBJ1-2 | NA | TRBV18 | CASSPGQVAAQGYTF | TGTGCCAGCTCACCGGGTCAGGTGGCAGCGCAAGGCTACACCTTC
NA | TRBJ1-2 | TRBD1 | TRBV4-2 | CASSQDGAQGVRLGYTF | TGTGCCAGCAGCCAAGACGGGGCGCAGGGGGTTCGATTAGGCTACACCTTC
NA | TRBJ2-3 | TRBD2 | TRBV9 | CASSGTGTSGGGSTDTQYF | TGTGCCAGCAGCGGGACCGGGACTAGCGGGGGGGGTAGCACAGATACGCAGTATTTT
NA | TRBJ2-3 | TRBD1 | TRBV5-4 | CASSQDRPDTQYF | TGTGCCAGCAGCCAGGACAGGCCAGATACGCAGTATTTT
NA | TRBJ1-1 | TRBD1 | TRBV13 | CASSKGQGYTEAFF | TGTGCCAGCAGCAAGGGACAGGGGTACACTGAAGCTTTCTTT
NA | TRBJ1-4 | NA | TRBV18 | CASSPPGRATNEKLFF | TGTGCCAGCTCACCACCGGGACGAGCAACTAATGAAAAACTGTTTTTT
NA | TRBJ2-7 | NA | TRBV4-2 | CASSQEGFTEQYF | TGTGCCAGCAGCCAAGAGGGATTCACCGAGCAGTACTTC
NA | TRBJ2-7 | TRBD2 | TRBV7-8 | CASSPNPKYARTSATIPSLYEQYF | TGTGCCAGCAGCCCTAACCCCAAATACGCCAGGACTAGCGCCACGATACCTTCACTCTACGAGCAGTACTTC
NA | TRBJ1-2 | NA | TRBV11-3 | CASSFLSGYGYTF | TGTGCCAGCAGCTTCCTGTCGGGATATGGCTACACCTTC
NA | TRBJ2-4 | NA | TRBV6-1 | CASSEGLLAKNIQYF | TGTGCCAGCAGTGAAGGGCTGCTAGCCAAAAACATTCAGTACTTC
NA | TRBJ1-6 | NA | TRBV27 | CASSPLYNSPLHF | TGTGCCAGCAGTCCCCTCTATAATTCACCCCTCCACTTT
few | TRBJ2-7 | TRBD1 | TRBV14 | CASSRDSETDYEQYF | TGTGCCAGCAGCCGGGACAGTGAAACTGATTACGAGCAGTACTTC
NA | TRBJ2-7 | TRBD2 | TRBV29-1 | CSASARGGGYEQYF | TGCAGCGCCTCAGCCCGGGGGGGCGGGTACGAGCAGTACTTC